One and the same sample provided the 8 T cell receptor beta chains below, sequenced in a study of blood T cell repertoires in COVID-19. Sequenced by immunoSEQ multiplex PCR; TCRdb stores in-frame clones only, minus some. The sample lists 100,000 or so clones, around four fifths occurring once. Sequenced material: peripheral blood. All receptors come from a woman in her seventies with active or convalescent COVID-19.

This clone was seen a few times. This chain connects TRBV13 to TRBJ1-5; tentatively, D is TRBD1 (5 bases). This CDR3 has 15 amino acids. The germline V and J ends were trimmed by 3 bases and 1 base, with 10 bases remaining between them. The V gene's germline CDR1 is PRHDT and CDR2 FYEKMQ (reference sequence). The CDR3 coding sequence is TGTGCCAGCAGCTTTGGACAAAGAAGCAATCAGCCCCAGCATTTT. Encoded protein: CASSFGQRSNQPQHF.

The V call is TRBV28, the J call TRBJ2-5; TRBD1 matches 7 bases. Trimming removed 1 base from V and 1 base from J; junction bases left unmatched: 6. Germline CDR1 MDHEN, CDR2 SYDVKM. CDR3 length: 16 residues. In nucleotides, the CDR3 is TGTGCCAGCAGTTTATCACAAGGGGGCCTCCAAGAGACCCAGTACTTC. As protein: CASSLSQGGLQETQYF.

The chain has TRBV10-3 and TRBJ1-1, with 11 bases matching TRBD1. Looked up from germline, CDR1 is ENHRY and CDR2 is SYGVKD. Trimming took 1 base from V and 0 from J; bases not matched to a gene: 4. The CDR3 has 17 amino acids. The CDR3, as DNA: TGTGCCATCAGTGAGTGGACAGGGGGCAACATGAACACTGAAGCTTTCTTT. It specifies CAISEWTGGNMNTEAFF.

The chain carries TRBV12-5 and TRBJ2-3; D uncertain. Trimming took 7 bases from V and 6 from J, leaving 11 bases between them. There are 12 residues in the CDR3. Germline CDR1 LGHNT, CDR2 FRNRAP. CDR3 region: CASAHPGDTQYF. DNA of the CDR3: TGTGCTAGTGCCCATCCGGGTGATACGCAGTATTTT.

This clone was seen once. The chain carries TRBV9 and TRBJ2-7, with 9 bases fitting TRBD1. Germline assignment: CDR1 SGDLS and CDR2 YYNGEE. The ends lost 4 bases at V and 0 bases at J; junction bases unmatched: 8. The length of the CDR3 is 16 residues. CDR3 DNA: TGTGCCAGCAGCTCCACCCGGGACAGGGCCTCCTACGAGCAGTACTTC. Translated, it gives CASSSTRDRASYEQYF.

This clone was picked up a small number of times. As DNA, the CDR3 is TGTGCCAGCAGTCCGGGCGGGGGTATCTATGGCTACACCTTC. Its protein product is CASSPGGGIYGYTF. The gene calls are TRBV5-5 and TRBJ1-2; perhaps TRBD1 as D (5 bases). CDR1 and CDR2 (germline): SGHKS, YYEKEE (reference sequence). The CDR3 runs 14 residues. Trimming took off 5 bases at V and 4 bases at J, with 15 bases between the two ends.

In DNA, the CDR3 is TGTGCCAGCAGCGCAACCTACGGGACTCACAATGAGCAGTTCTTC. Its protein is CASSATYGTHNEQFF. The rearrangement links TRBV3-1 (or the pseudogene TRBV3-2) to TRBJ2-1; weak D call: TRBD2 (6 bases). Germline loops: CDR1 LGHDT, CDR2 YNNKEL (reference sequence). The CDR3 spans 15 residues. The V end lost 5 bases, the J end lost 5 bases, and 16 bases lay between the germline ends.

In DNA form, the CDR3 reads TGTGCCAGCAGCCCGGAGAGGGGACAGGGCCATGGCTACACCTTC. This translates into CASSPERGQGHGYTF. V gene TRBV7-2 combines with J gene TRBJ1-2; 9 nucleotides match TRBD1. The CDR3 is 15 residues long. From germline, CDR1 is SGHTA and CDR2 FQGNSA. V was clipped by 5 bases and J by 6 bases; unmatched bases: 10.